These 27 T cell receptor beta chains were sequenced from one sample in a study of CD8 T cells in ankylosing spondylitis. TCRdb re-analysed the 5' RACE reads in MiXCR, keeping a single row per CDR3 protein. The sample yields hundreds of thousands of distinct CDR3 sequences, around 21% seen once. The sequenced sample consisted of blood, either unsorted or a sorted T cell fraction (not recorded which). These receptors all come from a female donor with ankylosing spondylitis or in good health (not recorded which).

This clonotype appeared a few times. The chain couples TRBV24-1 to TRBJ1-2; TRBD1 matches 10 bases. The germline CDR1 and CDR2 sequences are KGHDR and SFDVKD. This CDR3 is built from 15 residues. V lost 4 bases to trimming and J lost 4 bases; unmatched junction nucleotides: 5. CDR3 nucleotide sequence: TGTGCCACCAGTGACCCTGGACAGGGGGGCTATGGCTACACCTTC. Encoded protein: CATSDPGQGGYGYTF.

This clonotype was seen a handful of times. The chain is built from TRBV25-1 and TRBJ1-6; 9 bases map to TRBD1. After removal of 8 bases from V and 9 bases from J, the junction contained 5 bases not matched to a gene. CDR3 length equals 13 residues. Germline V gives CDR1 MGHDK, CDR2 SYGVNS. In nucleotides, the CDR3 is TGTGCCAGCCGGGACAGGGAGTTTTCACCCCTCCACTTT. This gives the protein CASRDREFSPLHF.

The gene calls are TRBV5-4 and TRBJ2-6, with 8 bases lining up with TRBD1. The germline V gene encodes CDR1 SGHNT and CDR2 YYREEE (reference sequence). The CDR3 spans 23 residues. Trimming took 0 bases from V and 0 from J; bases not matched to a gene: 20. For the CDR3, the DNA is TGTGCCAGCAGCTTGGTAGGGACAGGACCGACCTTGATTATGAACTCTGGGGCCAACGTCCTGACTTTC. This codes for CASSLVGTGPTLIMNSGANVLTF.

V is TRBV14 and J is TRBJ2-7, with D unclear. CDR3 length: 11 amino acids. Trimming removed 3 bases from V and 5 bases from J, with 5 bases in between. Germline V gene lookup returns CDR1 SGHDN and CDR2 FVKESK. The CDR3 sequence: CASSHADEQYF. Here the CDR3 DNA reads TGTGCCAGCAGCCACGCCGACGAGCAGTACTTC.

The V and J genes are TRBV20-1 and TRBJ1-4; perhaps TRBD1 as D (6 bases). The V gene's germline CDR1 is DFQATT and CDR2 SNEGSKA (reference sequence). Between the trimmed V and J ends, which lost 3 bases and 4 bases, there was a span of 9 bases. The CDR3 has 13 residues. In nucleotides, the CDR3 is TGCAGTGCTAGTAGGGGGTTTAATGAAAAACTGTTTTTT. Translating it yields CSASRGFNEKLFF.

DNA of the CDR3: TGTGCCAGCAGCCTACCGGGACTACCAGGCGAGTATTTT. Translation gives CASSLPGLPGEYF. The genes are TRBV5-4 and TRBJ2-3; 7 nucleotides agree with TRBD2. Germline V gene lookup returns CDR1 SGHNT and CDR2 YYREEE (reference sequence). CDR3 length: 13 residues. The ends lost 4 bases at V and 13 bases at J; junction bases unmatched: 12.

This clonotype has a count of ten or more. This sequence joins TRBV24-1 and TRBJ2-2; 9 nucleotides match TRBD1. The CDR3 extends over 15 amino acids. Germline V gene sequence: CDR1 KGHDR, CDR2 SFDVKD. V shed 8 bases, J shed 6 bases, and the junction held 9 bases outside the gene matches. The CDR3 protein is CATNPGQGTSGELFF. CDR3 nucleotide sequence: TGTGCCACCAATCCGGGACAGGGAACGTCCGGGGAGCTGTTTTTT.

Only a few counts were recorded for this clonotype. The chain links TRBV6-1 to TRBJ2-5; D is unclear. Between the trimmed V and J ends, which lost 5 bases and 3 bases, there was a span of 13 bases. The CDR3 has 14 amino acids. The germline V gene has CDR1 MNHNS and CDR2 SASEGT. The CDR3 nucleotides read TGTGCCAGCAGTCCTAGACCCATGGAAGAGACCCAGTACTTC. This sequence encodes CASSPRPMEETQYF.

This clonotype has more than one count but fewer than ten. The genes are TRBV21-1 and TRBJ2-7. TRBV21-1 is a known pseudogene. This CDR3 contains 14 residues. The CDR3 sequence: CASSKATLPYEQYF. The CDR3 coding sequence is TGTGCCAGCAGCAAAGCTACGCTTCCCTACGAGCAGTACTTC.

This clonotype has just a few counts. The V call is TRBV10-3, the J call TRBJ2-5; no firm D call. Germline lookup yields CDR1 ENHRY and CDR2 SYGVKD. Trimming pared 6 bases from V and 3 bases from J, leaving 8 bases between. CDR3 length equals 12 residues. The CDR3 sequence is CAIRGLEETQYF. In DNA form, the CDR3 reads TGTGCCATCAGGGGTCTGGAAGAGACCCAGTACTTC.

The table lists this clonotype with many counts. The J gene is TRBJ2-1, the V gene TRBV28, with TRBD2 matching 7 bases. CDR1 and CDR2 from the germline V gene are MDHEN and SYDVKM. With V trimmed by 6 bases and J by 0 bases, 5 bases remained unmatched. This CDR3 region has 15 residues. The chain's CDR3 is CASRPSGRSYNEQFF. In DNA form, the CDR3 reads TGTGCCAGCAGGCCTAGCGGCCGCTCCTACAATGAGCAGTTCTTC.

The table lists this clonotype with many counts. The rearrangement uses TRBV12-3 or TRBV12-4 and TRBJ1-1, with no clear D. V lost 3 bases and J 1 base, leaving 6 bases between the germline ends. The CDR3 runs to 13 residues. The CDR3 reads CASSFNRNTEAFF. CDR3 DNA sequence: TGTGCCAGCAGTTTCAACAGGAACACTGAAGCTTTCTTT.

The V gene is TRBV6-2 or TRBV6-3, the J gene TRBJ2-3; TRBD1 matches 8 bases. Germline V gene sequence: CDR1 MNHEY, CDR2 SVGEGT. The CDR3 runs 19 residues. The ends lost 3 bases at V and 1 base at J; junction bases unmatched: 15. This CDR3 reads CASSYETGQGAIGTDTQYF. CDR3 nucleotide sequence: TGTGCCAGCAGTTATGAAACCGGACAGGGTGCTATTGGCACAGATACGCAGTATTTT.

This clonotype turned up a few times. The chain links TRBV4-3 to TRBJ2-1; 8 bases map to TRBD2. V lost 1 base to trimming and J lost 0 bases; unmatched junction nucleotides: 5. The CDR3 sequence is 17 residues long. Germline V gene lookup returns CDR1 LGHNA and CDR2 YSLEER. CDR3 nucleotide sequence: TGCGCCAGCAGCCAAGGGTTCAGCGGGAGCTCCTACAATGAGCAGTTCTTC. This gives the protein CASSQGFSGSSYNEQFF.

This clonotype turned up a few times. The rearrangement joins TRBV7-6 to TRBJ2-1; D may be TRBD2 (5 bases). Trimming removed 1 base from V and 7 bases from J, with 14 bases in between. This CDR3 comprises 15 residues. CDR1 and CDR2 from the germline V gene are SGHVS and FNYEAQ. The CDR3 DNA reads TGTGCCAGCAGCTTAGGGACTTCCTTTGGGAATGAGCAGTTCTTC. Its translation: CASSLGTSFGNEQFF.

J is TRBJ2-1 and V is TRBV6-6; 14 bases fit TRBD2. The CDR3 loop spans 13 amino acids. Germline CDR1 and CDR2: MNHNY and SVGAGI (reference sequence). V trimming: 6 bases; J trimming: 10 bases; junction bases outside the gene matches: 2. This CDR3 is CASRWTSGREQFF. In DNA, the CDR3 is TGTGCCAGCAGGTGGACTAGCGGGAGGGAGCAGTTCTTC.

Only a few counts were recorded for this clonotype. The CDR3, as DNA: TGTGCCAGCACCCTACACTACGGCCAGGCGATCGAAAAACTGTTTTTT. It codes for CASTLHYGQAIEKLFF. J is TRBJ1-4 and V is TRBV12-3 or TRBV12-4; D gene ambiguous. With 7 bases removed from V and 8 bases from J, the gap between germline ends came to 23 bases. The CDR3 runs to 16 residues.

The chain links TRBV7-2 to TRBJ2-5; D might be TRBD1 or TRBD2, each matching 6 bases. The germline gives CDR1 SGHTA, CDR2 FQGNSA. Deletions cut 4 bases from V and 2 bases from J, with 17 bases between. The CDR3 covers 16 residues. The CDR3 sequence: CASSWAPGAPQETQYF. The CDR3 DNA reads TGTGCCAGCAGCTGGGCCCCGGGGGCTCCTCAAGAGACCCAGTACTTC.

There are many counts of this clonotype. The chain combines TRBV3-1 with TRBJ2-1; D gene uncertain. Germline CDR1 reads LGHDT; CDR2 reads YNNKEL (reference sequence). V was cut by 4 bases and J by 4 bases, with 8 bases left in between. This CDR3 comprises 13 residues. CDR3 nucleotides: TGTGCCAGCAGCCCTGCGACATACAATGAGCAGTTCTTC. Translating it yields CASSPATYNEQFF.

V gene TRBV2 combines with J gene TRBJ2-3; D is perhaps TRBD2 (6 bases). Trimming removed 8 bases at V and 0 bases at J, with 30 bases between. The CDR3 totals 20 residues. CDR1 is SNHLY and CDR2 is FYNNEI in the germline V gene. The CDR3 sequence is CASGQSGTSASYSSTDTQYF. The CDR3, as DNA: TGTGCCAGCGGCCAATCCGGGACTTCGGCCTCATATTCTAGCACAGATACGCAGTATTTT.

This clonotype was picked up a small number of times. V is TRBV2 and J is TRBJ2-3; D is ambiguous. This CDR3 comprises 13 residues. Trimming shortened V by 6 bases and J by 3 bases, and 10 bases separated the two germline ends. Looked up from germline, CDR1 is SNHLY and CDR2 is FYNNEI. Here the CDR3 DNA reads TGTGCCAGCAGGGACCCCGGTACAGATACGCAGTATTTT. Its translation: CASRDPGTDTQYF.

This clonotype was seen many times. The chain is built from TRBV29-1 and TRBJ2-2; D is perhaps TRBD2 (6 bases). The CDR3 spans 13 residues. Germline loops: CDR1 SQVTM, CDR2 ANQGSEA. The V and J ends lost 7 bases and 6 bases respectively, with 15 bases between them. In nucleotides, the CDR3 is TGCAGCGGTGAGGGCGGGGCGCCCGGGGAGCTGTTTTTT. Translating it yields CSGEGGAPGELFF.

A few counts support this clonotype. The chain is built from TRBV5-6 and TRBJ2-7; D remains unclear. Germline CDR1 SGHDT, CDR2 YYEEEE. V was pared by 3 bases and J by 6 bases, with 10 bases between. The CDR3 is 12 amino acids. Written as DNA, the CDR3 is TGTGCCAGCAGCTGGGGAACTTCCGAGCAGTACTTC. It specifies CASSWGTSEQYF.

This sequence joins TRBV20-1 and TRBJ2-3; maybe TRBD2 (5 bases). V lost 1 base and J lost 4, with 12 bases in between. Germline V gene sequence: CDR1 DFQATT, CDR2 SNEGSKA (reference sequence). CDR3 length equals 14 residues. CDR3 sequence: CSARVSGSADTQYF. CDR3 nucleotides: TGCAGTGCTAGAGTGAGTGGGAGTGCAGATACGCAGTATTTT.

The rearrangement uses TRBV5-1 and TRBJ2-3, with a tentative D call TRBD1 (6 bases). Trimming stripped 0 bases from V and 0 bases from J, with 11 bases between. Germline lookup yields CDR1 SGHRS and CDR2 YFSETQ. The CDR3 is 16 amino acids. This CDR3 is CASSLEGTPSTDTQYF. The CDR3 DNA follows: TGCGCCAGCAGCTTGGAAGGGACACCGAGCACAGATACGCAGTATTTT. Full variable domain (rest looked up from reference TRBV5-1 and TRBJ2-3): KAGVTQTPRYLIKTRGQQVTLSCSPISGHRSVSWYQQTPGQGLQFLFEYFSETQRNKGNFPGRFSGRQFSNSRSEMNVSTLELGDSALYLCASSLEGTPSTDTQYFGPGTRLTVL.

The CDR3 protein is CATSEPVPSSRPYEQYF. The DNA of the CDR3 is TGTGCCACCAGTGAGCCGGTTCCGTCCTCCCGCCCCTACGAGCAGTACTTC. This chain links TRBV24-1 with TRBJ2-7, with D unclear. This CDR3 region has 17 residues. The V gene lost 4 bases and the J gene lost 2 bases, with 20 bases spanning the gap. The V gene's germline CDR1 is KGHDR and CDR2 SFDVKD.

In its sample, this clonotype was seen a few times. The gene calls are TRBV3-1 and TRBJ2-5; no firm D call. The CDR3 runs 13 residues. Germline V gives CDR1 LGHDT, CDR2 YNNKEL (reference sequence). Trimming removed 0 bases from V and 5 bases from J, with 7 bases in between. The CDR3 DNA reads TGTGCCAGCAGCCAAGAGGTCGGGGAGACCCAGTACTTC. Protein sequence: CASSQEVGETQYF.